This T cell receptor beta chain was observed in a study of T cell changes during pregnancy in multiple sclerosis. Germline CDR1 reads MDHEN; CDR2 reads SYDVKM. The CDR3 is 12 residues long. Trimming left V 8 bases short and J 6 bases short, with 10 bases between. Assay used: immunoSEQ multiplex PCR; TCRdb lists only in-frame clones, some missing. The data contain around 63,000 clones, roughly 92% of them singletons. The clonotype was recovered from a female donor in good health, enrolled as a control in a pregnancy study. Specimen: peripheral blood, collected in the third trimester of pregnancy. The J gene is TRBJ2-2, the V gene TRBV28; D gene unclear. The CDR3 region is CASVQSSGELFF. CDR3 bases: TGTGCCAGCGTTCAGTCGTCCGGGGAGCTGTTTTTT.